What follows describes a single TCR beta chain. The antigen is undetermined. The data belong to a study of T cells expressing NK-cell markers. Looking at the study overall: The study drew TCR beta repertoires from sorted CD3+CD56+NKG2C+, CD3+CD56+NKG2C- and CD3+CD56-NKG2C+ T cells. Seven of the eight sequenced donors were classified as HCMV-seropositive, and one was classified as seronegative. General study findings and limits: Whether expanded NKG2C+ T cell clones were HCMV specific stayed uncertain.

The TCR beta cDNA came from 5'RACE template switching with UMIs. TCRdb re-called the 5' RACE reads; every CDR3 protein appears as one record, without DNA. This sample lists under 200,000 distinct CDR3 sequences; its ten largest clones have less than 20%. This CDR3 has 14 residues. Germline V gene data show CDR1 as DFQATT and CDR2 as SNEGSKA (reference sequence). The gene calls are TRBV20-1 and TRBJ2-3; TCRdb's assignment of TRBD2 cannot be checked, as there is no DNA. Material: blood T cells: a sorted CD56 or NKG2C T cell subset, CD4+ or CD8+ T cells, or bulk PBMC T cells (not recorded which). The receptor comes from a woman between 18 and 75 years old in good health. The CDR3 sequence: CSARSSGFTDTQYF.